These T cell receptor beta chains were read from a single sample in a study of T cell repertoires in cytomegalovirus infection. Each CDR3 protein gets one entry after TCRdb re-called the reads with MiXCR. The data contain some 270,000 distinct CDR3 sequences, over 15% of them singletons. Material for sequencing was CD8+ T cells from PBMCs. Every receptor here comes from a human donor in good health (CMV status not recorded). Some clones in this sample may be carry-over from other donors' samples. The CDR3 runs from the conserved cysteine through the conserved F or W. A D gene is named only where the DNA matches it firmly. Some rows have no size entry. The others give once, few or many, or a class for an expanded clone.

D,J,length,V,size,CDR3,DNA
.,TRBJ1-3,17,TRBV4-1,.,CASSLITGKSSGNTIYF,TGCGCCAGCAGCCTAATAACAGGGAAGAGCTCTGGAAACACCATATATTTT
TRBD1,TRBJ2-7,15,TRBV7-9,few,CASSFPGQGFFEQYF,TGTGCCAGCAGCTTCCCGGGACAGGGGTTTTTCGAGCAGTACTTC
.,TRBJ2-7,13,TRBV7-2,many,CASSQGPGPEQYF,TGTGCCAGCAGCCAAGGCCCGGGACCCGAGCAGTACTTC
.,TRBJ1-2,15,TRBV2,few,CASSPDGLVRYGYTF,TGTGCCAGCAGCCCCGATGGGTTGGTAAGGTATGGCTACACCTTC
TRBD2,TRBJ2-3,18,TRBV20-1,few,CSARDRSGGTTRTDTQYF,TGCAGTGCTAGAGATAGAAGCGGGGGGACGACACGCACAGATACGCAGTATTTT
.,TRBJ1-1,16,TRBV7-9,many,CASSPTLGEGDTEAFF,TGTGCCAGCAGCCCTACCTTGGGGGAGGGGGACACTGAAGCTTTCTTT
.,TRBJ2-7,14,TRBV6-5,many,CASSPRRDAYEQYF,TGTGCCAGCAGTCCGAGAAGGGACGCCTACGAGCAGTACTTC
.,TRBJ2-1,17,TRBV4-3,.,CASSQVGVLGSGNEQFF,TGCGCCAGCAGCCAGGTGGGGGTATTGGGGAGTGGAAATGAGCAGTTCTTC
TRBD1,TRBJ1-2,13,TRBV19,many,CASTGTGVYGYTF,TGTGCCAGTACCGGGACAGGGGTCTATGGCTACACCTTC
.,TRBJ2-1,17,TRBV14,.,CASSQGMGGQNYNEQFF,TGTGCCAGCAGCCAAGGGATGGGGGGGCAAAACTACAATGAGCAGTTCTTC
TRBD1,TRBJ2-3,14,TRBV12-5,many,CASVPSDRGYTQYF,TGTGCTAGTGTTCCCTCCGACAGGGGGTATACGCAGTATTTT